These T cell receptor beta chains were read from a single sample in a study of T cells after yellow fever vaccination. TCRdb re-called the 5' RACE reads through MiXCR, storing one row per CDR3 protein. Altogether about 220,000 distinct CDR3 sequences are present, about 3% being singletons, with the ten largest covering around 3%. Sequences were derived from CD4+ T cells sorted from PBMCs, sampled 10 days after the yellow fever booster vaccination. Every receptor here comes from a man between 18 and 29 years old who received the YFV17D yellow fever vaccine. CDR3s include the opening cysteine and the closing phenylalanine or tryptophan. A D gene is named only where the DNA matches it firmly. Clone size, where shown, is once, few, many, or a class for clones that have expanded.

many	TRBV29-1	NA	TRBJ2-5	CSAVEAHRGTQYF	TGCAGTGCCGTAGAGGCCCATCGGGGGACCCAGTACTTC
many	TRBV5-1	NA	TRBJ2-1	CASRTSDEQFF	TGCGCCAGCCGGACCAGCGATGAGCAGTTCTTC
few	TRBV20-1	TRBD2	TRBJ2-5	CSAGRLAGLQETQYF	TGCAGTGCGGGACGGCTAGCGGGGCTTCAAGAGACCCAGTACTTC
few	TRBV3-1	TRBD1	TRBJ1-6	CASSRTGSNSPLHF	TGTGCCAGCAGCCGGACAGGGAGCAATTCACCCCTCCACTTT
NA	TRBV7-3	TRBD1	TRBJ2-3	CASSPRGPPGGSTDTQYF	TGTGCCAGCAGCCCCCGGGGTCCGCCAGGGGGAAGCACAGATACGCAGTATTTT
many	TRBV5-6	NA	TRBJ2-2	CASSLGVTGELFF	TGTGCCAGCAGCTTGGGGGTCACCGGGGAGCTGTTTTTT
NA	TRBV11-1	TRBD2	TRBJ2-1	CASSLLRGGAPHEQFF	TGTGCCAGCAGCTTGCTACGCGGGGGGGCCCCCCATGAGCAGTTCTTC
many	TRBV3-1	TRBD1	TRBJ1-4	CASSQPVTGTENEKLFF	TGTGCCAGCAGCCAGCCAGTTACTGGGACAGAAAATGAAAAACTGTTTTTT
few	TRBV7-2	NA	TRBJ1-2	CASSLSAILTNYGYTF	TGTGCCAGCAGCTTATCCGCAATCCTGACCAACTATGGCTACACCTTC
few	TRBV5-4	TRBD1	TRBJ1-2	CASSPPDRVNGYTF	TGTGCCAGCAGTCCGCCGGACAGGGTTAACGGCTACACCTTC
NA	TRBV6-2/TRBV6-3	NA	TRBJ1-1	CASSYSFFGGRTEAFF	TGTGCCAGCAGTTACTCTTTCTTCGGGGGCAGGACTGAAGCTTTCTTT
few	TRBV24-1	NA	TRBJ1-6	CATSDLSDRPYNSPLHF	TGTGCCACCAGTGATTTGTCCGACAGGCCTTATAATTCACCCCTCCACTTT
few	TRBV7-9	TRBD1	TRBJ2-7	CASKGGQTYEQYF	TGTGCCAGCAAAGGGGGACAGACGTACGAGCAGTACTTC
many	TRBV5-1	TRBD1	TRBJ2-3	CASRRGQGGADTQYF	TGCGCCAGCAGGCGCGGACAGGGCGGCGCAGATACGCAGTATTTT
many	TRBV20-1	NA	TRBJ2-1	CSASSGYNEQFF	TGCAGTGCTAGTTCGGGTTACAATGAGCAGTTCTTC
few	TRBV28	NA	TRBJ1-2	CASRGTENYGYTF	TGTGCCAGCAGAGGTACAGAAAACTATGGCTACACCTTC
many	TRBV4-2	TRBD2	TRBJ2-1	CASSQLAGDTYNEQFF	TGTGCCAGCAGCCAACTAGCGGGGGACACCTACAATGAGCAGTTCTTC
many	TRBV6-5	NA	TRBJ2-1	CASRSRSVNEQFF	TGTGCCAGCAGATCCAGGAGCGTTAATGAGCAGTTCTTC
NA	TRBV4-2	NA	TRBJ2-5	CASSQDASLGETQYF	TGTGCCAGCAGCCAAGATGCTAGCTTGGGTGAGACCCAGTACTTC
NA	TRBV28	NA	TRBJ1-2	CATLPGETMSYTF	TGTGCCACCCTGCCTGGGGAGACTATGAGCTACACCTTC
many	TRBV5-6	TRBD1	TRBJ1-1	CASSTLTGVATEAFF	TGTGCCAGCAGCACCCTGACAGGGGTCGCCACTGAAGCTTTCTTT
many	TRBV5-1	TRBD1	TRBJ1-1	CASHGTVNTEAFF	TGCGCCAGTCACGGGACAGTGAACACTGAAGCTTTCTTT
few	TRBV6-2/TRBV6-3	TRBD1	TRBJ1-5	CASRATGGFGPQHF	TGTGCCAGCAGGGCTACAGGGGGCTTCGGTCCCCAGCATTTT
many	TRBV28	NA	TRBJ1-2	CASSFRGYSDTFYGYTF	TGTGCCAGCAGTTTCAGAGGGTATTCGGACACCTTCTATGGCTACACCTTC
many	TRBV18	NA	TRBJ1-2	CASSLPDTGYGYTF	TGTGCCAGCTCACTTCCGGATACGGGCTATGGCTACACCTTC
many	TRBV2	NA	TRBJ1-5	CASMGEGRAGNQPQHF	TGTGCCAGCATGGGCGAGGGCCGTGCCGGTAATCAGCCCCAGCATTTT
NA	TRBV7-2	NA	TRBJ2-1	CASSQPDWALGVSYNEQFF	TGTGCCAGCAGCCAACCCGATTGGGCCCTTGGTGTTTCCTACAATGAGCAGTTCTTC
many	TRBV6-4	TRBD2	TRBJ2-1	CASSDRLAGLDEQFF	TGTGCCAGCAGTGATCGACTAGCGGGTCTGGATGAGCAGTTCTTC
many	TRBV18	NA	TRBJ2-5	CASSRGQRYQETQYF	TGTGCCAGCTCACGAGGACAGAGGTACCAAGAGACCCAGTACTTC